The 10 T cell receptor beta chains given below trace back to one sample, sequenced in a study of blood T cell repertoires in COVID-19. Clones were read by immunoSEQ multiplex PCR, and TCRdb kept only the in-frame ones, dropping some. This sample yields some 90,000 clones, of which around 88% are seen a single time; around 16% belongs to the top ten. The sample taken for sequencing was peripheral blood. The receptors shown here come from a woman in her fifties or sixties with COVID-19, enrolled during active disease.

The chain has TRBV30 and TRBJ1-2; unclear D gene. CDR3 length: 13 amino acids. Trimming left V 3 bases short and J 4 bases short, with 12 bases between. Germline CDR1 and CDR2: GTSNPN and SVGIG (reference sequence). This chain's CDR3 is CAWRVESLYGYTF. The CDR3 region has the DNA TGTGCCTGGAGGGTAGAGAGCCTCTATGGCTACACCTTC. Full variable domain (remainder filled in from reference TRBV30 and TRBJ1-2): SQTIHQWPATLVQPVGSPLSLECTVEGTSNPNLYWYRQAAGRGLQLLFYSVGIGQISSEVPQNLSASRPQDRQFILSSKKLLLSDSGFYLCAWRVESLYGYTFGSGTRLTVV.

This sequence joins TRBV27 and TRBJ2-7; 7 bases align to TRBD2. The CDR3 is 14 amino acids. Trimming took 2 bases from V and 0 from J; bases not matched to a gene: 1. Germline V lookup: CDR1 MNHEY, CDR2 SMNVEV (reference sequence). The CDR3, as DNA: TGTGCCAGCAGTTTACGGGGGGACTCCTACGAGCAGTACTTC. Its translation is CASSLRGDSYEQYF.

In this sample, this clone turned up once. This CDR3 reads CASSQGAGGAYDTQYF. The CDR3 DNA follows: TGCGCCAGCAGCCAAGGGGCGGGGGGGGCCTATGATACGCAGTATTTT. The gene calls are TRBV4-3 and TRBJ2-3, with 9 bases fitting TRBD2. This CDR3 contains 16 residues. The junction had 8 bases not matched to a gene; V was cut back by 1 base and J by 6 bases. CDR1 is LGHNA, CDR2 YSLEER, per germline.

This sequence joins TRBV28 and TRBJ1-5; perhaps TRBD1 as D (5 bases). This CDR3 contains 17 residues. Trimming removed 2 bases from V and 2 bases from J, with 16 bases in between. Germline V CDR1 and CDR2: MDHEN, SYDVKM. CDR3 DNA: TGTGCCAGCAGTTTACCCCAAATGCGGGGCGGCAATCAGCCCCAGCATTTT. It translates to CASSLPQMRGGNQPQHF. Full variable domain (rest looked up from reference TRBV28 and TRBJ1-5): DVKVTQSSRYLVKRTGEKVFLECVQDMDHENMFWYRQDPGLGLRLIYFSYDVKMKEKGDIPEGYSVSREKKERFSLILESASTNQTSMYLCASSLPQMRGGNQPQHFGDGTRLSIL.

This clone was recorded only once. Compared with germline, one end of the junction differs, possibly owing to a read error. The chain joins TRBV6-5 to TRBJ1-2; 8 bases are a match to TRBD1. In germline, CDR1 is MNHEY, CDR2 SVGAGI. The CDR3 covers 13 residues. The CDR3 loop is CASSQNRLRTGSF. CDR3 DNA: TGTGCCAGCAGTCAAAATCGTCTTCGGACAGGGTCCTTC.

The chain carries TRBV5-1 and TRBJ2-3; 7 bases match TRBD2. With 3 bases clipped from V and 0 bases from J, the junction kept 4 bases outside the gene matches. The CDR3 has 15 residues. Germline loops: CDR1 SGHRS, CDR2 YFSETQ. CDR3 amino acids: CASSSYGGSTDTQYF. DNA for the CDR3: TGCGCCAGCAGCTCTTACGGGGGGAGCACAGATACGCAGTATTTT.

This clone was observed a handful of times. The chain recombines TRBV19 with TRBJ1-3, with a possible D match to TRBD1 (5 bases). Germline V lookup: CDR1 LNHDA, CDR2 SQIVND (reference sequence). V lost 5 bases and J lost 0, with 14 bases in between. This CDR3 has 16 residues. Here the CDR3 reads CASSGEDSNSGNTIYF. The CDR3 nucleotides are TGTGCCAGTAGTGGAGAAGACAGCAACTCTGGAAACACCATATATTTT. The variable domain in full, with the rest retrieved from reference TRBV19 and TRBJ1-3, is DGGITQSPKYLFRKEGQNVTLSCEQNLNHDAMYWYRQDPGQGLRLIYYSQIVNDFQKGDIAEGYSVSREKKESFPLTVTSAQKNPTAFYLCASSGEDSNSGNTIYFGEGSWLTVV.

This sequence joins TRBV5-6 and TRBJ1-5; 8 bases map to TRBD1. The CDR3 runs to 19 residues. The ends lost 0 bases at V and 2 bases at J; junction bases unmatched: 13. Germline loops: CDR1 SGHDT, CDR2 YYEEEE. CDR3 bases: TGTGCCAGCAGCTTGGGAGGACAGGGAGGCCGTCGGGGCAATCAGCCCCAGCATTTT. Translated: CASSLGGQGGRRGNQPQHF.

This chain connects TRBV27 to TRBJ1-1; TRBD1 matches at 9 bases. V lost 5 bases, J lost 5 bases, and 6 bases stayed unmatched. This CDR3 comprises 14 residues. Germline values: CDR1 MNHEY, CDR2 SMNVEV (reference sequence). CDR3 loop: CASSRRDRATEAFF. The CDR3 nucleotides read TGTGCCAGCAGTCGCCGGGACAGGGCTACTGAAGCTTTCTTT.

V usage is TRBV19 and J usage is TRBJ1-1; tentatively, D is TRBD1 (5 bases). V lost 4 bases and J 0 bases, leaving 12 bases between the germline ends. From germline, CDR1 is LNHDA and CDR2 SQIVND (reference sequence). The CDR3 totals 15 residues. The CDR3 DNA reads as TGTGCCAGTAGTAGTAGGGGCAGCCTGAACACTGAAGCTTTCTTT. This gives the protein CASSSRGSLNTEAFF.